This entry lists 28 T cell receptor beta chains sequenced from one sample in a study of tumor-infiltrating lymphocytes in primary liver carcinoma. Making TCR beta cDNA involved approximately 530 ng total RNA and a constant-region primer. Slightly modified ARM-PCR served as the procedure for the TCR beta libraries. These libraries came from three rounds of nested multiplex PCR. Rounds one and two of PCR, each of 10 cycles, were primed with TRBV1-TRBV30 forward primers and a C-beta reverse primer. One entry per CDR3 protein, called by TCRdb with MiXCR from the multiplex PCR reads. The sample consists of about 19,000 distinct CDR3 sequences, 79% of them appearing once. Co-extraction yielded RNA and DNA from 20-30 mg of unsorted bulk tissue. Sequencing input: liver tumor tissue from sampling region 4. Subset reported: tumor region T4, right-lateral pole. The receptor source for this set is a woman in her 30s with primary liver carcinoma and hepatitis B virus infection.

For this clonotype: Since a much larger clone is just one base distant, this may be a read error. The chain is built from TRBV6-6 and TRBJ1-6; D remains unclear. V dropped 2 bases and J dropped 8 bases, with 10 bases sitting between them. Germline CDR1 MNHNY, CDR2 SVGAGI (reference sequence). The CDR3 spans 14 residues. The DNA of the CDR3 is TGTGCCAGCAGTTACACAAGGATGGATTCACCCCTCCACTTT. It codes for CASSYTRMDSPLHF.

As regards this clonotype: The CDR3 carries no conserved terminal phenylalanine or tryptophan, so it likely arises from a read error. V and J are TRBV7-2 and TRBJ2-3, with 9 bases identical to TRBD2. The CDR3 length is 17 residues. The V segment lost 2 bases and the J segment 4 bases; nucleotides outside the gene matches: 10. CDR1 and CDR2 from the germline V gene are SGHTA and FQGNSA. This CDR3 is CASSLFGLATSSDTQYL. CDR3 DNA sequence: TGTGCCAGCAGCTTATTTGGACTAGCGACTAGCTCAGATACGCAGTATCTT.

Of note for this clonotype: A junction boundary mismatches the germline segment, possibly from a read error. The chain links TRBV7-8 to TRBJ2-3; D gene unclear. Matching the DNA end better, TRBJ1-5 makes the J call doubtful. The CDR3 length is 13 residues. Germline-derived CDR1 and CDR2 are SGHVS and FQNEAQ. The CDR3: CASSLGGVSTQHF. In nucleotides, the CDR3 is TGTGCCAGTAGCTTAGGTGGAGTGAGTACGCAGCATTTT.

A remark on this clonotype: The germline gene is not matched at one end of the junction; a read error may be the cause. DNA for the CDR3: TGTGCCAGCCGCTTTCTGACCGGGGTAGATACGCAGTATTTT. It encodes CASRFLTGVDTQYF. The J gene is TRBJ2-3, the V gene TRBV5-8, with a weak D call TRBD2 (5 bases). The length of the CDR3 is 14 residues. Germline V gene data show CDR1 as SGHTS and CDR2 as YDEGEE.

This clonotype was seen a few times. Germline and junction disagree at one end, which may indicate a read error. V usage is TRBV4-1 and J usage is TRBJ2-1, with 8 bases aligning to TRBD2. The CDR3 covers 17 residues. Germline CDR1 reads MGHRA; CDR2 reads YSYEKL. This CDR3 is CASNQVGGRISPNGQFF. CDR3 nucleotides: TGCGCCAGTAACCAAGTGGGCGGGAGGATTTCCCCGAATGGGCAGTTCTTC.

The chain is built from TRBV9 and TRBJ2-5; D is possibly TRBD2 (5 bases). This CDR3 is built from 15 residues. Germline V gives CDR1 SGDLS, CDR2 YYNGEE. The V gene lost 2 bases and the J gene lost 5 bases, with 16 bases spanning the gap. This CDR3 is CASSVASLERETQYF. The CDR3 nucleotides read TGTGCCAGCAGCGTTGCCTCTTTGGAGCGGGAGACCCAGTACTTC.

Regarding this clonotype: This may be a read error, as it is one base from a much larger clone. V and J are TRBV6-6 and TRBJ2-7; D call uncertain. V lost 6 bases, J lost 7 bases, and 19 bases lay in between. This CDR3 has 14 amino acids. The germline V gene encodes CDR1 MNHNY and CDR2 SVGAGI (reference sequence). The CDR3 DNA follows: TGTGCCAGCAGACCTAGGTGCCAGGCCCGGGAGCAGTACTTC. It yields the protein CASRPRCQAREQYF.

This chain uses TRBV13 with TRBJ1-1, with D tentatively TRBD1 (5 bases). There are 16 residues in the CDR3. The germline V gene has CDR1 PRHDT and CDR2 FYEKMQ (reference sequence). The V end was cut by 8 bases, the J end by 4 bases, with 23 bases between. Here the CDR3 DNA reads TGTGCCAGCTTAGGAGGGTTTGGTATTGGGGGCACTGAAGCTTTCTTT. Its translation is CASLGGFGIGGTEAFF.

Details on this clonotype: Its ends do not fully match the called genes, so a read error is possible. The chain combines TRBV6-1 with TRBJ2-2; D tentatively reads TRBD1 or TRBD2 (6 bases each). Germline V gives CDR1 MNHNS, CDR2 SASEGT. The CDR3 has 19 amino acids. This CDR3 reads CTSSESLPGGAANPGELFF. The CDR3 nucleotides read TGTACCAGCAGTGAAAGCCTTCCCGGGGGCGCCGCGAACCCCGGGGAGCTGTTTTTT.

Only one count was recorded for this clonotype. Just one base apart from a much larger clone, this may be a read error. The rearrangement links TRBV4-3 to TRBJ1-2, with D perhaps TRBD1 (5 bases). Germline V gene sequence: CDR1 LGHNA, CDR2 YSLEER. The CDR3 is made up of 15 amino acids. The CDR3 bases are TGCGCCAGCAGCCAAGACTGGGGCAGGGCGGATGGCTACGCCTTC. Amino acids: CASSQDWGRADGYAF.

J is TRBJ1-5 and V is TRBV6-1; 7 bases map to TRBD1. V was clipped by 7 bases and J by 7 bases; unmatched bases: 16. The CDR3 contains 16 residues. Germline V gives CDR1 MNHNS, CDR2 SASEGT. The CDR3 is CASNKQGSVPSQPQHF. CDR3 in DNA: TGTGCCAGCAATAAACAGGGGAGCGTCCCCAGCCAGCCCCAGCATTTT.

Sample share makes this clonotype large. The J gene is TRBJ1-2, the V gene TRBV29-1; the match to TRBD1 covers 9 bases. The CDR3 consists of 13 residues. Per germline, CDR1 SQVTM and CDR2 ANQGSEA. Trimming removed 5 bases from V and 8 bases from J; junction bases left unmatched: 9. The chain's CDR3 is CSVTPWTGEGYTF. The CDR3 DNA reads as TGCAGCGTTACGCCTTGGACAGGGGAAGGCTACACCTTC.

This sequence joins TRBV11-2 and TRBJ1-1; 9 bases match TRBD1. After removal of 5 bases from V and 2 bases from J, the junction contained 18 bases not matched to a gene. CDR3 size: 19 residues. Germline values: CDR1 SGHAT, CDR2 FQNNGV. The CDR3 reads CASSARHRGRRWSNTEAFF. The CDR3 DNA reads as TGTGCCAGCAGCGCTCGGCACAGGGGGCGCAGGTGGAGTAACACTGAAGCTTTCTTT.

V gene TRBV2 combines with J gene TRBJ2-7; TRBD2 might be the D (7 bases). V was shortened by 6 bases and J by 3 bases, with 15 bases between the two germline ends. Germline V gene data show CDR1 as SNHLY and CDR2 as FYNNEI. The CDR3 is 14 amino acids. The CDR3 DNA sequence: TGTGCCAGCAGAGAACGGGGGGCGATCTACGAGCAGTACTTC. Translation: CASRERGAIYEQYF.

As regards this clonotype: Since no conserved phenylalanine or tryptophan closes the CDR3, a read error is the likely cause. The limits of the CDR3 on the DNA are not certain, so only TCRdb's listed CDR3 is given. This sequence joins TRBV12-3 or TRBV12-4 and TRBJ2-1; the DNA was not used to check the table's D call, TRBD2. The CDR3 is 15 amino acids long, termini counted. The CDR3 loop reads CVSSLSGTSGLERFL.

Worth noting for this clonotype: Mismatch with germline at one junction end may stem from a read error. The chain combines TRBV5-4 with TRBJ2-3; D is unclear. Germline V gene sequence: CDR1 SGHNT, CDR2 YYREEE (reference sequence). This CDR3 spans 17 amino acids. In DNA form, the CDR3 reads TGTACCAGCAGCGTAGACGGATACCCTCCACCTACAGATACGCAGTATTTT. Its translation is CTSSVDGYPPPTDTQYF.

In this sample, this clonotype is large (0.1 to 1%). This chain joins TRBV4-2 and TRBJ2-1; 8 bases align to TRBD2. V gave up 0 bases and J gave up 5 bases; unmatched junction bases: 9. The CDR3 consists of 17 residues. CDR1 LGHNA and CDR2 YNFKEQ come from the germline V gene. The CDR3 nucleotides are TGTGCCAGCAGCCAAGATATCGGAGCGGGAGTGAACAATGAGCAGTTCTTC. Its translation is CASSQDIGAGVNNEQFF.

About this clonotype itself: Mismatch with germline at one junction end may stem from a read error. The rearrangement joins TRBV12-3 or TRBV12-4 to TRBJ2-1; tentative D call: TRBD2 (5 bases). The CDR3 is 15 residues long. DNA of the CDR3: TGTGTCAGCAGTTACGGACTTCGGGGCTACAATGAGCAGTTCTTC. It codes for CVSSYGLRGYNEQFF.

Concerning this clonotype itself: A read error may explain this, as a much larger clone is one base away. The chain carries TRBV16 and TRBJ1-6; unclear D gene. This CDR3 contains 13 residues. Looked up from germline, CDR1 is KGHSY and CDR2 is FQNENV. With 1 base removed from V and 5 bases from J, the gap between germline ends came to 3 bases. CDR3 loop: CASSQCHNSPLHF. Written as DNA, the CDR3 is TGTGCCAGCAGCCAATGCCATAATTCACCCCTCCACTTT.

Concerning this clonotype itself: Germline and junction disagree at one end, which may indicate a read error. This sequence joins TRBV6-5 and TRBJ1-1; no clear D gene. This CDR3 is 16 amino acids long. Germline V lookup: CDR1 MNHEY, CDR2 SVGAGI. CDR3 sequence reads: CVSSYGGSGRRTEAFF. CDR3 DNA: TGTGTCAGCAGTTACGGAGGCAGCGGAAGACGAACTGAAGCTTTCTTT.

The chain has TRBV6-5 and TRBJ1-5, with D maybe TRBD1 (6 bases). The CDR3 spans 13 residues. V was shortened by 10 bases and J by 9 bases, with 19 bases between the two germline ends. Per the germline V gene, CDR1 is MNHEY and CDR2 is SVGAGI. CDR3 sequence (DNA): TGTGCCATCACGGACAGCGCCAGGGGGCCCCAGCATTTT. Translated: CAITDSARGPQHF.

Remarks on this clonotype: Sequence at one end of the junction differs from germline and may be a read error. The J gene is TRBJ2-5, the V gene TRBV10-3; D tentatively fits TRBD1 or TRBD2 (5 bases each). Germline V gene sequence: CDR1 ENHRY, CDR2 SYGVKD. This CDR3 has 15 residues. This chain's CDR3 is CAISGSATIQGTQYF. CDR3 in DNA: TGTGCCATCAGTGGGTCGGCTACCATACAAGGGACCCAGTATTTC.

There are a few counts of this clonotype. The missing conserved phenylalanine or tryptophan at the end of this CDR3 makes a read error likely. The limits of the CDR3 on the DNA are not certain, so only TCRdb's listed CDR3 is given. The genes are TRBV30 and TRBJ2-5. The CDR3 is 12 amino acids in total, end residues counted. The germline V gene has CDR1 GTSNPN and CDR2 SVGIG (reference sequence). This CDR3 is CAWSVGQETQNL.

The chain joins TRBV28 to TRBJ1-5; D gene ambiguous. The closer fit of TRBJ2-3 to the DNA end suggests the J call may be wrong. The CDR3 runs to 14 residues. Germline V gives CDR1 MDHEN, CDR2 SYDVKM. CDR3 sequence: CASSISFGYQPQYF. As DNA, the CDR3 is TGTGCCAGCAGCATCTCCTTTGGGTATCAGCCCCAGTATTTT.

Of note for this clonotype: The CDR3 does not end in the conserved phenylalanine or tryptophan, so this is likely a read error. V and J are TRBV11-1 and TRBJ2-2, with D perhaps TRBD2 (7 bases). Germline CDR1 is SGHAT and CDR2 is FQDESV (reference sequence). The CDR3 consists of 16 residues. CDR3 sequence: CVSNRVMAGVSGELFI. Here the CDR3 DNA reads TGTGTCAGCAACAGGGTTATGGCGGGAGTGTCCGGGGAGCTGTTTATT.

This chain connects TRBV6-1 to TRBJ1-2; D is unresolved. Between the trimmed V and J ends, which lost 3 bases and 0 bases, there was a span of 20 bases. Germline V gives CDR1 MNHNS, CDR2 SASEGT. The CDR3 runs 18 residues. The CDR3 loop is CASSDWFLVLRSNYGYTF. CDR3 DNA sequence: TGTGCCAGCAGTGATTGGTTCTTGGTCCTTAGATCTAACTATGGCTACACCTTC.

The J gene is TRBJ2-3, the V gene TRBV29-1; D tentatively reads TRBD1 or TRBD2 (5 bases each). V lost 7 bases to trimming and J lost 11 bases, with 28 bases between them. This CDR3 comprises 15 residues. Looked up from germline, CDR1 is SQVTM and CDR2 is ANQGSEA. CDR3 residues: CSAAGTSGSTNMQYF. In nucleotides, the CDR3 is TGCAGCGCCGCAGGGACCAGCGGTAGCACAAATATGCAGTATTTT.

Details on this clonotype: This CDR3 fails to terminate in the conserved phenylalanine or tryptophan, so it likely reflects a read error. V and J are TRBV5-4 and TRBJ2-3, with a possible D match to TRBD1 (5 bases). This CDR3 comprises 17 residues. Trimming cost V 4 bases and J 2 bases, with 20 bases left between them. The V gene's germline CDR1 is SGHNT and CDR2 YYREEE (reference sequence). The CDR3 nucleotides are TGTGCCAGCAGCGTAGACGGACACCCTGCATCCACAGATACGCAGTATTAT. It yields the protein CASSVDGHPASTDTQYY.